This T cell receptor (beta chain) was found in a study of T cells in women clearing cervical HPV infection. The trim removed 5 bases at V and 3 bases at J, leaving 8 bases unmatched. CDR1 and CDR2 from the germline V gene are SGHTA and FQGTGA. The CDR3 is made up of 15 amino acids. As for this clone: The read is 3 residues too short to cover the CDR3 end, so that end is filled in from the germline J gene.

Using immunoSEQ multiplex PCR, the repertoire was profiled, and TCRdb retains in-frame clones only, with some absent. The sample table includes about 12,000 clones. This sequence originates from a woman aged 18-70 years with a cervical HPV16 infection that either progressed to CIN3+ or cleared (not recorded which). The sample taken for sequencing was blood buffy coat. J is TRBJ2-3 and V is TRBV7-3; 7 bases agree with TRBD1. This chain's CDR3 is CASSATGWGTDTQYF. The DNA read from the CDR3 is TGTGCCAGCAGCGCGACAGGGTGGGGGACAGATACG.